This T cell receptor (beta chain) was captured in a study of blood T cells in healthy people across ages. To note about this clonotype: Its antigen is currently unknown.

Each donor gave about 9.3 milliliters of peripheral blood. At least 6 million PBMCs were isolated per sample. The amount of total RNA extracted per sample was at least 6 micrograms. The study, taken as a whole, reports: Long-lived donors had more naive CD4+ cells and higher diversity than aged donors.

A second PCR of about 7 to 12 cycles used a sample-barcoded 5' primer and a J-beta primer mix. TCRdb ran MiXCR on the 5' RACE reads and lists one entry per CDR3 protein. The sample carries over a million distinct CDR3 sequences, 35% to 45% recorded once. The length of the CDR3 is 14 residues. Germline CDR1 and CDR2: SGHAT and FQNNGV. The receptor was isolated from a woman aged 18-29 years in good health. The sample consisted of blood. The chain links TRBV11-2 to TRBJ2-5; D is ambiguous. TRBJ2-7 matches the DNA end more closely, so the J call is doubtful. CDR3 residues: CASTTVGIRYEQYF. CDR3 DNA sequence: TGTGCCAGCACCACTGTGGGGATTCGGTACGAGCAGTACTTC.